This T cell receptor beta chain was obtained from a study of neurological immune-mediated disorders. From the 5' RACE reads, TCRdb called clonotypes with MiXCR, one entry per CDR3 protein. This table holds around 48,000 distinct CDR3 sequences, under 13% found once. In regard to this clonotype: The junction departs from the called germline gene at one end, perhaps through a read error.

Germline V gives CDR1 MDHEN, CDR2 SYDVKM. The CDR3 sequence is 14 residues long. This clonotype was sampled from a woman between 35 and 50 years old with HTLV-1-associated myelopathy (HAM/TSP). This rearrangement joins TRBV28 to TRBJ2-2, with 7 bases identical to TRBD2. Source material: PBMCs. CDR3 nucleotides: TGTCCCAGCAGTCCGTTGGGAGGGACCGGAGAGCTGTTTTTT. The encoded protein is CPSSPLGGTGELFF.